This paragraph covers one TCR beta chain sequence. Its antigen remains unidentified. The sample originates from a study of monozygotic twins with inflammatory bowel disease. Study-wide results and caveats: Evidence failed to back one strong IBD-linked signal or clonotype. T cell subtypes were not distinguishable in this analysis.

The CDR3 is 15 amino acids. CDR1 is LGHNA and CDR2 is YNFKEQ in the germline V gene. Reanalyzing the 5' RACE reads, TCRdb keeps one entry per CDR3 protein, without DNA. The data show 90,000 to 110,000 distinct CDR3 sequences, and the top ten clones hold over 10%. The sample comprised blood. The sequence derives from a human donor with ulcerative colitis or Crohn's disease, or a healthy co-twin of an affected twin (not recorded which). The V call is TRBV4-2, the J call TRBJ2-1; TCRdb gives TRBD2 as the D gene, but with no DNA this cannot be confirmed. This CDR3 reads CASSQSSGTSDEQFF.